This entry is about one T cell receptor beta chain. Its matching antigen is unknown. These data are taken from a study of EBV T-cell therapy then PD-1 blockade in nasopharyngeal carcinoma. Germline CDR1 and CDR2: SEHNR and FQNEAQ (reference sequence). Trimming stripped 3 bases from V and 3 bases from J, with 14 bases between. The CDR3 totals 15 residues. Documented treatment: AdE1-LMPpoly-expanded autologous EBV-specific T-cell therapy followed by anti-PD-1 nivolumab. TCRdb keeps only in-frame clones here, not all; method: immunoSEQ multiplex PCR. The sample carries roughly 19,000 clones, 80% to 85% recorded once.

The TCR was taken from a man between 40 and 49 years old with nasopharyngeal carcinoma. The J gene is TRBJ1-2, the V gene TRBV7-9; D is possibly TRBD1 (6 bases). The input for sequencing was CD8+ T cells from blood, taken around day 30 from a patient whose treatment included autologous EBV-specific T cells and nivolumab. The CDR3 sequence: CASSFVGQPHYGYTF. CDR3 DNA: TGTGCCAGCAGCTTCGTCGGACAGCCCCACTATGGCTACACCTTC. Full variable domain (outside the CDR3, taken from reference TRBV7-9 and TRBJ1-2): DTGVSQNPRHKITKRGQNVTFRCDPISEHNRLYWYRQTLGQGPEFLTYFQNEAQLEKSRLLSDRFSAERPKGSFSTLEIQRTEQGDSAMYLCASSFVGQPHYGYTFGSGTRLTVV.